Following are 31 T cell receptor beta chains from one sample sequenced in a study of Graves' ophthalmopathy and Graves' hyperthyroidism. As the template, RNA transcripts were used to amplify TCR beta CDR3 regions. RT-PCR was first run with HTBI primers, then multiplex PCR in a second round. TCRdb reprocessed the multiplex PCR reads via MiXCR and lists one record per CDR3 protein. Here the sample spans over a million distinct CDR3 sequences, about 36% being singletons. Sequencing used peripheral blood or thyroid tissue (not recorded which). These receptors came from an adult man with Graves' hyperthyroidism.

This clonotype has at least ten counts. The V and J genes are TRBV9 and TRBJ1-2; D is unclear. Germline loops: CDR1 SGDLS, CDR2 YYNGEE. The CDR3 length is 15 residues. V lost 1 base and J lost 5, with 15 bases in between. CDR3: CASSVSQYTLYGYTF. The CDR3 nucleotides read TGTGCCAGCAGCGTATCCCAGTACACCCTTTATGGCTACACCTTC.

This chain joins TRBV7-2 and TRBJ1-1; unclear D gene. V was cut by 1 base and J by 1 base, with 13 bases left in between. Per the germline V gene, CDR1 is SGHTA and CDR2 is FQGNSA. The CDR3 spans 16 residues. The CDR3 DNA sequence: TGTGCCAGCAGCTTAGTTGACGACATTACGAACACTGAAGCTTTCTTT. It encodes CASSLVDDITNTEAFF.

This clonotype showed up just a few times. The chain is built from TRBV12-3 or TRBV12-4 and TRBJ2-7, with TRBD2 matching over 7 bases. The CDR3 has 13 residues. V lost 6 bases, J lost 3 bases, and 5 bases stayed unmatched. CDR3 residues: CASRPREGYEQYF. The CDR3 DNA reads as TGTGCCAGCAGACCCAGGGAGGGCTACGAGCAGTACTTC.

This chain joins TRBV2 and TRBJ2-4, with 7 bases that match TRBD1. CDR3 length equals 18 residues. Per the germline V gene, CDR1 is SNHLY and CDR2 is FYNNEI. V was clipped by 5 bases and J by 3 bases; unmatched bases: 16. The CDR3: CASSPPHRGSRDKNIQYF. CDR3 bases: TGTGCCAGCAGTCCGCCTCACAGGGGATCGAGGGACAAAAACATTCAGTACTTC.

J is TRBJ2-7 and V is TRBV20-1, with TRBD2 identical over 7 bases. CDR3 length: 15 amino acids. The V segment lost 2 bases and the J segment 0 bases; nucleotides outside the gene matches: 7. From germline, CDR1 is DFQATT and CDR2 SNEGSKA (reference sequence). The DNA for the CDR3 is TGCAGTGCTAGAACTACTAGCGTTAACTCCTACGAGCAGTACTTC. It yields the protein CSARTTSVNSYEQYF.

This sequence joins TRBV19 and TRBJ1-6, with D perhaps TRBD1 (5 bases). Germline V CDR1 and CDR2: LNHDA, SQIVND (reference sequence). Trimming removed 5 bases from V and 6 bases from J, with 17 bases in between. This CDR3 has 16 residues. CDR3 loop: CASSVTGKLLNSPLHF. CDR3 DNA: TGTGCCAGTAGTGTCACAGGCAAACTCCTTAATTCACCCCTCCACTTT. The whole variable domain, remainder taken from reference TRBV19 and TRBJ1-6, is DGGITQSPKYLFRKEGQNVTLSCEQNLNHDAMYWYRQDPGQGLRLIYYSQIVNDFQKGDIAEGYSVSREKKESFPLTVTSAQKNPTAFYLCASSVTGKLLNSPLHFGNGTRLTVT.

The genes are TRBV7-9 and TRBJ2-2; D gene unclear. Germline CDR1 is SEHNR and CDR2 is FQNEAQ (reference sequence). Between the trimmed V and J ends, which lost 3 bases and 1 base, there was a span of 12 bases. This CDR3 spans 16 amino acids. CDR3 sequence (DNA): TGTGCCAGCAGCTTGTCGGGCAGATTGAACACCGGGGAGCTGTTTTTT. Its translation is CASSLSGRLNTGELFF.

This clonotype was observed a handful of times. This sequence joins TRBV20-1 and TRBJ2-5; D unresolved. Per the germline V gene, CDR1 is DFQATT and CDR2 is SNEGSKA (reference sequence). V was shortened by 5 bases and J by 2 bases, with 15 bases between the two germline ends. The CDR3 consists of 14 residues. The CDR3 reads CSAETPNTQETQYF. In DNA form, the CDR3 reads TGCAGTGCTGAGACTCCCAACACACAAGAGACCCAGTACTTC.

This clonotype was found a few times. This chain links TRBV7-8 with TRBJ2-7; TRBD1 or TRBD2 may be the D gene (5 bases each). The germline V gene encodes CDR1 SGHVS and CDR2 FQNEAQ. The CDR3 is 14 residues long. V lost 5 bases and J lost 3, with 14 bases in between. CDR3 DNA sequence: TGTGCCAGCAGCCCCCCTGGGACGATCTACGAGCAGTACTTC. Amino acid sequence: CASSPPGTIYEQYF. Full variable domain (missing parts from reference TRBV7-8 and TRBJ2-7): GAGVSQSPRYKVAKRGQDVALRCDPISGHVSLFWYQQALGQGPEFLTYFQNEAQLDKSGLPSDRFFAERPEGSVSTLKIQRTQQEDSAVYLCASSPPGTIYEQYFGPGTRLTVT.

The V and J genes are TRBV7-2 and TRBJ2-7; the match to TRBD2 covers 15 bases. V lost 5 bases, J lost 2 bases, and 7 bases stayed unmatched. CDR3 length: 17 amino acids. The V gene's germline CDR1 is SGHTA and CDR2 FQGNSA. CDR3 protein: CASSPGLAGGFPYEQYF. The CDR3 DNA reads TGTGCCAGCAGCCCGGGACTAGCGGGAGGCTTCCCCTACGAGCAGTACTTC.

This rearrangement joins TRBV29-1 to TRBJ1-1; D not certain. The germline V gene encodes CDR1 SQVTM and CDR2 ANQGSEA. Trimming took off 8 bases at V and 6 bases at J, with 22 bases between the two ends. The CDR3 has 14 amino acids. DNA of the CDR3: TGCAGCTCCAGGACCGGAGGAGGTTCCGCTGAAGCTTTCTTT. This gives the protein CSSRTGGGSAEAFF.

This clonotype was seen ten or more times. This rearrangement joins TRBV10-2 to TRBJ2-2, with D perhaps TRBD2 (5 bases). In germline, CDR1 is WSHSY, CDR2 SAAADI. The CDR3 runs 14 residues. V shed 6 bases and J shed 2 bases, with 10 bases lying between them. CDR3 amino acids: CASRSGKNTGELFF. CDR3 coding DNA: TGCGCCAGCAGGTCCGGGAAAAACACCGGGGAGCTGTTTTTT.

The chain links TRBV6-6 to TRBJ1-5; D uncertain. V was trimmed by 5 bases and J by 1 base, leaving 18 bases between them. This CDR3 spans 17 amino acids. Germline CDR1 and CDR2: MNHNY and SVGAGI (reference sequence). This chain's CDR3 is CASSEYFAFGSNQPQHF. As DNA, the CDR3 is TGTGCCAGCAGTGAATACTTCGCCTTTGGAAGCAATCAGCCCCAGCATTTT.

This CDR3 is CASLAGGSSYEQYF. DNA for the CDR3: TGTGCCAGCCTCGCGGGAGGAAGCTCCTACGAGCAGTACTTC. The chain recombines TRBV9 with TRBJ2-7; 8 nucleotides match TRBD2. CDR1 and CDR2 (germline): SGDLS, YYNGEE. This CDR3 comprises 14 residues. After removal of 7 bases from V and 0 bases from J, the junction contained 6 bases not matched to a gene.

As to this clonotype: One end of the junction varies from germline; a read error may be responsible. This chain links TRBV29-1 with TRBJ1-1, with D unresolved. The CDR3 sequence is 12 residues long. Germline V CDR1 and CDR2: SQVTM, ANQGSEA. The CDR3 region is CSARQAPTGAFF. In nucleotides, the CDR3 is TGCAGCGCCAGACAAGCACCCACTGGAGCTTTCTTT.

This clonotype was detected many times. The rearrangement joins TRBV4-1 to TRBJ2-7; D gene uncertain. V lost 4 bases and J lost 3, with 10 bases in between. CDR3 length: 13 residues. Germline values: CDR1 MGHRA, CDR2 YSYEKL. The CDR3 sequence: CASSPISHYEQYF. CDR3 nucleotide sequence: TGCGCCAGCAGCCCGATCTCGCACTACGAGCAGTACTTC.

As for this clonotype: A read error may account for a junction end that differs from germline. This chain connects TRBV5-1 to TRBJ2-2; D possibly matches TRBD1 or TRBD2 (5 bases each). The CDR3 contains 16 residues. The germline V gene has CDR1 SGHRS and CDR2 YFSETQ. The CDR3 bases are TGCGCCAGCAGCCCGGGGCGGGCCTCGAAAACCGGGGAGCTGTTTTTT. It encodes CASSPGRASKTGELFF.

The V call is TRBV29-1, the J call TRBJ1-1; 12 bases map to TRBD1. Germline V gene data show CDR1 as SQVTM and CDR2 as ANQGSEA. Germline trimming cut 7 bases from V and 6 bases from J; bases unmatched to any gene: 3. The CDR3 is made up of 12 amino acids. CDR3 in DNA: TGCAGCGCGGGACAGGGGGCCGCTGAAGCTTTCTTT. Protein: CSAGQGAAEAFF.

This chain joins TRBV25-1 and TRBJ2-7; TRBD1 might be the D (5 bases). Trimming took 4 bases from V and 2 from J, leaving 12 bases between them. The CDR3 contains 14 residues. From germline, CDR1 is MGHDK and CDR2 SYGVNS. CDR3 sequence reads: CASSARGQTYEQYF. The CDR3 DNA reads TGTGCCAGCAGTGCTAGAGGACAAACCTACGAGCAGTACTTC.

J is TRBJ2-5 and V is TRBV7-3; possibly TRBD1 or TRBD2 for D (5 bases each). The V end lost 4 bases, the J end lost 4 bases, and 16 bases lay between the germline ends. The CDR3 loop spans 15 amino acids. Per germline, CDR1 SGHTA and CDR2 FQGTGA. The CDR3 DNA reads as TGTGCCAGCAGCTCAACAGCCGGGACCGCAGAGACCCAGTACTTC. It specifies CASSSTAGTAETQYF. Full variable domain (missing parts from reference TRBV7-3 and TRBJ2-5): GAGVSQTPSNKVTEKGKYVELRCDPISGHTALYWYRQSLGQGPEFLIYFQGTGAADDSGLPNDRFFAVRPEGSVSTLKIQRTERGDSAVYLCASSSTAGTAETQYFGPGTRLLVL.

This clonotype was seen at least ten times. The CDR3 DNA reads as TGTGCCAGTAGTATGCCAGGGCGGCCTTATGGCTACACCTTC. This gives the protein CASSMPGRPYGYTF. This sequence joins TRBV19 and TRBJ1-2; tentatively, D is TRBD1 (5 bases). CDR1 and CDR2 (germline): LNHDA, SQIVND (reference sequence). Trimming pared 3 bases from V and 5 bases from J, leaving 13 bases between. This CDR3 has 14 residues. Full variable domain (missing parts from reference TRBV19 and TRBJ1-2): DGGITQSPKYLFRKEGQNVTLSCEQNLNHDAMYWYRQDPGQGLRLIYYSQIVNDFQKGDIAEGYSVSREKKESFPLTVTSAQKNPTAFYLCASSMPGRPYGYTFGSGTRLTVV.

This clonotype was seen a single time. The junction shows a germline mismatch at one end, possibly a read error. V usage is TRBV7-4 and J usage is TRBJ2-7, with TRBD1 as a possible D gene (5 bases). The germline CDR1 and CDR2 sequences are SGHVT and SQSDAQ. The CDR3 sequence is 12 residues long. The CDR3: CASSRRGSPLHF. CDR3 DNA: TGTGCCAGCAGCCGAAGGGGATCACCCCTCCACTTC.

This clonotype came up many times. CDR3: CASSVGTGMNTEAFF. The CDR3 DNA reads TGTGCCAGCAGCGTAGGTACAGGGATGAACACTGAAGCTTTCTTT. The chain recombines TRBV9 with TRBJ1-1; D may be TRBD1 (6 bases). Per the germline V gene, CDR1 is SGDLS and CDR2 is YYNGEE. This CDR3 region has 15 residues. V was shortened by 0 bases and J by 0 bases, with 9 bases between the two germline ends.

Ten or more counts support this clonotype. One end of the junction varies from germline; a read error may be responsible. The chain joins TRBV5-1 to TRBJ1-5; D is uncertain. From germline, CDR1 is SGHRS and CDR2 YFSETQ. The length of the CDR3 is 13 residues. The CDR3: CASSPGPWQPQHF. For the CDR3, the DNA is TGTGCCAGCAGTCCGGGTCCTTGGCAGCCCCAGCATTTT.

This clonotype appeared many times. V is TRBV19 and J is TRBJ2-2; 10 nucleotides agree with TRBD1. CDR3 length: 16 residues. The junction had 5 bases not matched to a gene; V was cut back by 4 bases and J by 3 bases. CDR1 is LNHDA and CDR2 is SQIVND in the germline V gene (reference sequence). The CDR3 spells CASSRRDRGYTGELFF. The CDR3, as DNA: TGTGCCAGTAGTAGGCGGGACAGGGGATACACCGGGGAGCTGTTTTTT.

This clonotype was detected ten times or more. The chain joins TRBV7-2 to TRBJ2-7, with D possibly being TRBD1 (6 bases). V lost 2 bases and J lost 3, with 14 bases in between. In germline, CDR1 is SGHTA, CDR2 FQGNSA. There are 15 residues in the CDR3. The CDR3 loop is CASSLTGHQDYEQYF. The CDR3 DNA sequence: TGTGCCAGCAGCTTAACGGGACACCAGGACTACGAGCAGTACTTC.

V gene TRBV5-8 combines with J gene TRBJ1-6, with D maybe TRBD1 (6 bases). Trimming removed 4 bases from V and 4 bases from J, with 12 bases in between. CDR3 size: 15 residues. Germline values: CDR1 SGHTS, CDR2 YDEGEE. CDR3 in amino acids: CASSKQGGYNSPLHF. The CDR3 coding sequence is TGTGCCAGCAGCAAACAGGGAGGTTATAATTCACCCCTCCACTTT.

The chain has TRBV20-1 and TRBJ1-1, with D unclear. Between the trimmed V and J ends, which lost 0 bases and 3 bases, there was a span of 11 bases. The CDR3 length is 14 residues. CDR1 and CDR2 from the germline V gene are DFQATT and SNEGSKA (reference sequence). The CDR3 reads CSAREQVGYTEAFF. The CDR3 nucleotides are TGCAGTGCTAGAGAGCAGGTTGGCTACACTGAAGCTTTCTTT.

This clonotype was seen many times. The rearrangement uses TRBV20-1 and TRBJ1-5; 7 positions agree with TRBD1. Per the germline V gene, CDR1 is DFQATT and CDR2 is SNEGSKA (reference sequence). Trimming cost V 2 bases and J 0 bases; bases outside gene matches: 7. The CDR3 runs to 16 residues. The CDR3 loop is CSARPSGQASNQPQHF. The DNA of the CDR3 is TGCAGTGCTAGACCAAGTGGACAGGCTAGCAATCAGCCCCAGCATTTT.

Of note for this clonotype: A junction end diverges from the germline sequence, so it may reflect a read error. The chain has TRBV12-3 or TRBV12-4 and TRBJ1-1; maybe TRBD1 (6 bases). CDR3 length: 15 residues. CDR3 sequence reads: CASSLLQGSETEAFF. For the CDR3, the DNA is TGTGCCAGCAGTTTACTACAGGGTTCGGAAACTGAAGCCTTCTTT.

This clonotype was counted once. A clone one base away is much larger, so this may be a read error. Likely a read error: the CDR3 ends without its conserved phenylalanine or tryptophan. The chain joins TRBV12-3 or TRBV12-4 to TRBJ2-7; D ambiguous. The CDR3 has 13 amino acids. Trimming shortened V by 2 bases and J by 2 bases, and 7 bases separated the two germline ends. In DNA form, the CDR3 reads TGTGCCAGCAGTTTATTTGGGGCCTACGAGCAGTACCTC. Translating it yields CASSLFGAYEQYL.